This TCR beta chain was recorded in a study of cytomegalovirus exposure and HLA in healthy donors. For the study at large: Roughly 180 million T cells yielded some 120 million unique TCR beta sequences in earlier analysis.

The CDR3 contains 14 residues. The V gene lost 4 bases and the J gene lost 4 bases, with 13 bases spanning the gap. The V gene's germline CDR1 is SGHAT and CDR2 FQNNGV. PCR used 60 Vbeta primers and 13 Jbeta primers. The repertoire was sequenced with immunoSEQ multiplex PCR; TCRdb's copy has only in-frame clones and lacks some. The data contain 94,000 or so clones, just over 70% of them seen just once; the ten biggest clones take up approximately 8.9%. This clone has only one observation. The gene calls are TRBV11-2 and TRBJ2-5; maybe TRBD1 (6 bases). The sequence was obtained from a man aged 55 to 70 in good health and CMV-seronegative. The sequenced sample consisted of PBMCs. Written as DNA, the CDR3 is TGTGCCAGCAGCTCCTCCAGGGGAAGAGAGACCCAGTACTTC. Amino acids: CASSSSRGRETQYF.